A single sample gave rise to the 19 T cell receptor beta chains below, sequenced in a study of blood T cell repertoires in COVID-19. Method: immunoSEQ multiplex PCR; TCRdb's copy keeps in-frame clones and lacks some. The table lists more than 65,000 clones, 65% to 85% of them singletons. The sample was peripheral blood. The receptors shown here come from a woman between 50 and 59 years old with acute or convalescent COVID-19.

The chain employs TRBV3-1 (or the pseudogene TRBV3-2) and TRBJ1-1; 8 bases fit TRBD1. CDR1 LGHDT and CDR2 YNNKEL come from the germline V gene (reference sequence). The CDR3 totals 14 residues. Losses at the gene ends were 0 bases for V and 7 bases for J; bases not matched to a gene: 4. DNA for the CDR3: TGTGCCAGCAGCCAAGATAGCGACAGGGGTGAAGCTTTCTTT. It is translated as CASSQDSDRGEAFF.

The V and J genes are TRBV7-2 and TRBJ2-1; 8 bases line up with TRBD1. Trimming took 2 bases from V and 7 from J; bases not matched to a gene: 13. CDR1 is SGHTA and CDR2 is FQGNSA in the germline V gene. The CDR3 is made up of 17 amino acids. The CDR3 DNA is TGTGCCAGCAGCTTACTCACCGGGACAGGACACCAAAATGAGCAGTTCTTC. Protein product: CASSLLTGTGHQNEQFF.

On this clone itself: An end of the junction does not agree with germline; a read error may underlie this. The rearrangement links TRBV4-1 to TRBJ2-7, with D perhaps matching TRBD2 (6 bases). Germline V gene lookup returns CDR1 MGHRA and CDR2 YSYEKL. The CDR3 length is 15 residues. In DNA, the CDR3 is TGCGCCAGCAGCCAACAACTAGCCACCTCCCACGAGCAGTACTTC. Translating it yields CASSQQLATSHEQYF.

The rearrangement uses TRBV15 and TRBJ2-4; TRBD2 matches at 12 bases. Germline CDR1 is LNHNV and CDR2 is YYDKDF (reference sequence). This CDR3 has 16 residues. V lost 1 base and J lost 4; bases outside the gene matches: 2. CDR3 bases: TGTGCCACCAGCAGAGGACTAGCGGGGGCTAAAAACATTCAGTACTTC. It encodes CATSRGLAGAKNIQYF.

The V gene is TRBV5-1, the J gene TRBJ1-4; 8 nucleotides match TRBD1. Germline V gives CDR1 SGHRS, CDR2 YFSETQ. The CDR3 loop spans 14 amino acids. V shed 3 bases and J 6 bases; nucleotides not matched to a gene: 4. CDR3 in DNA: TGCGCCAGCAGCTCCGGACAGGGCTATGAAAAACTGTTTTTT. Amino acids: CASSSGQGYEKLFF.

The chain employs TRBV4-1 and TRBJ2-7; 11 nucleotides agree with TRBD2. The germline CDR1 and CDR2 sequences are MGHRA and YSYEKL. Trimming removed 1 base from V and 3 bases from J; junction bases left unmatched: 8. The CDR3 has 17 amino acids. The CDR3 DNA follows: TGCGCCAGCAGCCAAGTGCTTGGGACTAGCGGTATCTACGAGCAGTACTTC. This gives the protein CASSQVLGTSGIYEQYF.

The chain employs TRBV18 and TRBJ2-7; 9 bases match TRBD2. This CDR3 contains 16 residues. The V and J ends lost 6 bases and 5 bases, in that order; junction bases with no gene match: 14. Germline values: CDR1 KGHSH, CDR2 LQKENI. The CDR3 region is CASSPLSSGAGNEQYF. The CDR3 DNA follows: TGTGCCAGCTCTCCTCTATCTAGCGGGGCTGGAAACGAGCAGTACTTC.

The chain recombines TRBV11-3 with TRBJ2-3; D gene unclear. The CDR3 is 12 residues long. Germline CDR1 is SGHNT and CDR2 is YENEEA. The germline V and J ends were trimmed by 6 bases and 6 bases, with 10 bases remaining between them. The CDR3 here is CASRRGSDTQYF. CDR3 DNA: TGTGCCAGCAGAAGAGGTTCGGATACGCAGTATTTT.

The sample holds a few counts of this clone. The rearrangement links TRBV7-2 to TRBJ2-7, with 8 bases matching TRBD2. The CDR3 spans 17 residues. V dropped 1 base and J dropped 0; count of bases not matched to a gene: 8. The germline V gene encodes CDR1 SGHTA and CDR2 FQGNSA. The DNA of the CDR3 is TGTGCCAGCAGCTTAGATTCGGCTAGCGGGTCCTCCTACGAGCAGTACTTC. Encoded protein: CASSLDSASGSSYEQYF.

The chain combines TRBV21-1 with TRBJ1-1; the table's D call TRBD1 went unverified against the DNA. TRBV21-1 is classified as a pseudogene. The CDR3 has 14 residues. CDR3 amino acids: CASSQGVWNTEAFF. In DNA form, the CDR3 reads TGTGCCAGCAGCCAGGGGGTCTGGAACACTGAAGCTTTCTTT.

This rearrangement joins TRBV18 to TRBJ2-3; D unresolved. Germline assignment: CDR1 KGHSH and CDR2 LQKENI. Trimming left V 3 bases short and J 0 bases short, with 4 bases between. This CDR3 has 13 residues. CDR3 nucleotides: TGTGCCAGCTCACCGGAGAGCACAGATACGCAGTATTTT. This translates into CASSPESTDTQYF. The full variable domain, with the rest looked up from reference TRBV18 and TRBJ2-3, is NAGVMQNPRHLVRRRGQEARLRCSPMKGHSHVYWYRQLPEEGLKFMVYLQKENIIDESGMPKERFSAEFPKEGPSILRIQQVVRGDSAAYFCASSPESTDTQYFGPGTRLTVL.

The CDR3 reads CASSVSGGEAVQYEQYF. The CDR3 region has the DNA TGTGCCAGCAGCGTTAGCGGGGGAGAGGCCGTCCAGTACGAGCAGTACTTC. The chain uses TRBV9 and TRBJ2-7; 9 nucleotides agree with TRBD2. CDR3 length: 17 amino acids. V gave up 2 bases and J gave up 4 bases; unmatched junction bases: 13. Germline V gene data show CDR1 as SGDLS and CDR2 as YYNGEE.

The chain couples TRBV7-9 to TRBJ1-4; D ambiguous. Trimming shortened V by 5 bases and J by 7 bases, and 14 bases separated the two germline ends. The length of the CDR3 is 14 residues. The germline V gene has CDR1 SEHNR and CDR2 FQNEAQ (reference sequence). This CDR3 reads CASSLDGIGEKLFF. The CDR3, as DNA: TGTGCCAGCAGCCTAGACGGGATTGGTGAAAAACTGTTTTTT.

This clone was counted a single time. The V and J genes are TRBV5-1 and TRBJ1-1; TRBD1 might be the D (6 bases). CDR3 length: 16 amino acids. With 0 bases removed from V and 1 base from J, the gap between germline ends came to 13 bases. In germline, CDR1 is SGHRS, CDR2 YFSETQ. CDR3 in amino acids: CASSLEQGLGNTEAFF. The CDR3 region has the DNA TGCGCCAGCAGCTTGGAACAGGGCCTGGGGAACACTGAAGCTTTCTTT.

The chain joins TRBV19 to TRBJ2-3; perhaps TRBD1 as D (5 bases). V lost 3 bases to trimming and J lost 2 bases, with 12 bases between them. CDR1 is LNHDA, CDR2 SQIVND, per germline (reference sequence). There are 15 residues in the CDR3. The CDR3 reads CASSIQQATTDTQYF. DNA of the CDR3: TGTGCCAGTAGTATCCAACAGGCTACCACAGATACGCAGTATTTT.

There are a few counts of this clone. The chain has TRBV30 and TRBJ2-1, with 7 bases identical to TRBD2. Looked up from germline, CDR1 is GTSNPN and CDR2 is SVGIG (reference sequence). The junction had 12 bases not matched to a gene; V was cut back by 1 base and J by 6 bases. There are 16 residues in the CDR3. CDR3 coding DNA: TGTGCCTGGAGTGGTACGGCGGGAGTGGTGGGCAATGAGCAGTTCTTC. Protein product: CAWSGTAGVVGNEQFF. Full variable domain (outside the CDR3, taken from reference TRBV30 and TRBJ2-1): SQTIHQWPATLVQPVGSPLSLECTVEGTSNPNLYWYRQAAGRGLQLLFYSVGIGQISSEVPQNLSASRPQDRQFILSSKKLLLSDSGFYLCAWSGTAGVVGNEQFFGPGTRLTVL.

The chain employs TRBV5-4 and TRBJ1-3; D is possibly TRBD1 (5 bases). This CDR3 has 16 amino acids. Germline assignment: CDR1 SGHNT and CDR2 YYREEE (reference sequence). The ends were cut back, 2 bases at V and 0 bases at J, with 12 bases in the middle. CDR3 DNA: TGTGCCAGCAGCTTTGAGGCGGGGACCTCTGGAAACACCATATATTTT. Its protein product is CASSFEAGTSGNTIYF. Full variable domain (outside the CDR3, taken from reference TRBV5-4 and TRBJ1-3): ETGVTQSPTHLIKTRGQQVTLRCSSQSGHNTVSWYQQALGQGPQFIFQYYREEENGRGNFPPRFSGLQFPNYSSELNVNALELDDSALYLCASSFEAGTSGNTIYFGEGSWLTVV.

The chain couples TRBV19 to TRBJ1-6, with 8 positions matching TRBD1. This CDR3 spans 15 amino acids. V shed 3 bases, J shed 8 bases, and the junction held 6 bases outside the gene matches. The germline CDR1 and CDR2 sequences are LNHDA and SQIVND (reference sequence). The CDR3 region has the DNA TGTGCCAGTAGTATTAGACAGGGGACTCATTCACCCCTCCACTTT. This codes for CASSIRQGTHSPLHF.

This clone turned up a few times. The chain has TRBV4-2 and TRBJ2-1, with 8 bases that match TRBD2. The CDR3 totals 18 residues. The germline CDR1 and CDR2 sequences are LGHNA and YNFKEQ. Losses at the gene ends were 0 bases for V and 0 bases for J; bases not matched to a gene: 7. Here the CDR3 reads CASSQDQERGSSYNEQFF. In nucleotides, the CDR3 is TGTGCCAGCAGCCAAGATCAGGAGCGGGGGAGCTCCTACAATGAGCAGTTCTTC.